This T cell receptor (beta chain) derives from a study of cytomegalovirus exposure and HLA in healthy donors. Findings and caveats of the study: Later, TCR association rates were found to vary by HLA locus, highest for DRB1 and lowest for HLA-C. Apart from CMV serostatus, no immune exposure information was available. The study carried out a later analysis of TCR beta sequences. It associated about 15,000 of them with specific HLA alleles at a false discovery rate of 0.05.

In germline, CDR1 is SGHDT, CDR2 YYEEEE. V was shortened by 6 bases and J by 4 bases, with 16 bases between the two germline ends. The CDR3 length is 14 residues. Points on this clone: What it binds is not known.

PCR was performed using 60 Vbeta and 13 Jbeta primers. Clones were read by immunoSEQ multiplex PCR, and TCRdb kept only the in-frame ones, dropping some. The sample has roughly 130,000 clones; roughly 83% are singletons. The sequence was collected from a man aged 18 to 30 in good health and CMV-seronegative. Sequenced sample: PBMCs. The rearrangement links TRBV5-6 to TRBJ1-2; D might be TRBD1 (5 bases). The CDR3 spells CASNPWGAIYGYTF. The CDR3 DNA follows: TGTGCCAGCAACCCGTGGGGCGCGATCTATGGCTACACCTTC. The full variable domain, completed using reference TRBV5-6 and TRBJ1-2, is DAGVTQSPTHLIKTRGQQVTLRCSPKSGHDTVSWYQQALGQGPQFIFQYYEEEERQRGNFPDRFSGHQFPNYSSELNVNALLLGDSALYLCASNPWGAIYGYTFGSGTRLTVV.